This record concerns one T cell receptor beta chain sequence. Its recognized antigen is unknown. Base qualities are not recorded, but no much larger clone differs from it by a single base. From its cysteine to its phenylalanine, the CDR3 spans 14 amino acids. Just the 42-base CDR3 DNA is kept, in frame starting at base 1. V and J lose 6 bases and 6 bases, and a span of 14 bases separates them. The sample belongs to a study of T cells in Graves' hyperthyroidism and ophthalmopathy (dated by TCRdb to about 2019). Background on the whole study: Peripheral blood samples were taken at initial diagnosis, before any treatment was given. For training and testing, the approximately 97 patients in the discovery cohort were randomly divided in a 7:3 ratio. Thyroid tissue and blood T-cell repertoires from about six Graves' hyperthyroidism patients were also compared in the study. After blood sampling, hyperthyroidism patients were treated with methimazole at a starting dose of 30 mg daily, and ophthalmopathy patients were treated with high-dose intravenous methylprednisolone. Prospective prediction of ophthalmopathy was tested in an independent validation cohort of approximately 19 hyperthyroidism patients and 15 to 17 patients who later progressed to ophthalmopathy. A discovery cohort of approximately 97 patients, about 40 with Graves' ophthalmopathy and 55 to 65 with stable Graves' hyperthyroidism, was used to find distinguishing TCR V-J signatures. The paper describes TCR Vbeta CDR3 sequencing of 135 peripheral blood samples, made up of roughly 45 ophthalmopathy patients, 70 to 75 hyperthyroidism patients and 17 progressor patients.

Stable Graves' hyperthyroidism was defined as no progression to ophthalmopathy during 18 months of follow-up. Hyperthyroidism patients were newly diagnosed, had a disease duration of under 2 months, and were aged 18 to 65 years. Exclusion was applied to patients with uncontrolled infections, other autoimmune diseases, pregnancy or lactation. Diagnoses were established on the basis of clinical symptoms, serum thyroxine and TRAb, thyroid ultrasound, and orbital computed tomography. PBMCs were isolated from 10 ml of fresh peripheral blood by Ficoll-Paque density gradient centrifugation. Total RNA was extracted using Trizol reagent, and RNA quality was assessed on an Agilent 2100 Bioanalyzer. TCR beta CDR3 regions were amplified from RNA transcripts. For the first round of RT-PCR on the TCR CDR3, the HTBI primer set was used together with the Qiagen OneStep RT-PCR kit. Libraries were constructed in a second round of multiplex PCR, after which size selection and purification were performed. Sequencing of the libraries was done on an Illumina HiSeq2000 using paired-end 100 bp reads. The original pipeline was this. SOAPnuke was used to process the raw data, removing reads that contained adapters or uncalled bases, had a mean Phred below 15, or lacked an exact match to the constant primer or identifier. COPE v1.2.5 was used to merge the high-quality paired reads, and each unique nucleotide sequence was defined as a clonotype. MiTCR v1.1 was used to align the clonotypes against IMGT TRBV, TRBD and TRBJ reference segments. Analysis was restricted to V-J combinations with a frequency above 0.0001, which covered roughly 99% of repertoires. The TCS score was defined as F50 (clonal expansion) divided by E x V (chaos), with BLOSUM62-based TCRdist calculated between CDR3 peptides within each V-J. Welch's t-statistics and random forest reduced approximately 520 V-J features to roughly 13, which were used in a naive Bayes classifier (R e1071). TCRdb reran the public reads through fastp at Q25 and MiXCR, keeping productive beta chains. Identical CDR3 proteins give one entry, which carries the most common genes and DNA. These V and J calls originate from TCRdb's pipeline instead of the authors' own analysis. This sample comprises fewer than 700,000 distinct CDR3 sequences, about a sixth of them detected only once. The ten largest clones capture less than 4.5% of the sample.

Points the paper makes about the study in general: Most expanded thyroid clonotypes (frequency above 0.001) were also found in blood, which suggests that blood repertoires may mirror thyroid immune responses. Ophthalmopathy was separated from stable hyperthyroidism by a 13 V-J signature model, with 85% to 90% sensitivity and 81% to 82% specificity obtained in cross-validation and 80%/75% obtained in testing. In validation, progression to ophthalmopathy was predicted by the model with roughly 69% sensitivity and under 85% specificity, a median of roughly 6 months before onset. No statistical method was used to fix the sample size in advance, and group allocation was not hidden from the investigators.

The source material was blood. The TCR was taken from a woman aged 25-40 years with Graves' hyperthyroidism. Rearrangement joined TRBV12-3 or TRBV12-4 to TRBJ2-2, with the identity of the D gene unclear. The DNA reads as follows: TGTGCCAGCAGACCCCCACCAAGTCCCGGGGAGCTGTTTTTT. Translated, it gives CASRPPPSPGELFF.